One and the same sample provided the 21 T cell receptor beta chains below, sequenced in a study of shared clonotypes between healthy human individuals. Positive CCR7 selection of CD45RO-negative cells yielded the naive CD8 cells, and terminally differentiated effector memory CD45RA+ cells were excluded. The repertoire was sequenced with immunoSEQ multiplex PCR; TCRdb's copy has only in-frame clones and lacks some. Here the sample spans hundreds of thousands of clones, roughly 96% being singletons. The source material was naive CD8+ T cells sorted from blood. The origin of the receptors is a man between 25 and 39 years old in good health.

V and J are TRBV15 and TRBJ1-2, with TRBD1 matching over 9 bases. After removal of 5 bases from V and 8 bases from J, the junction contained 9 bases not matched to a gene. The CDR3 is 14 residues long. Per germline, CDR1 LNHNV and CDR2 YYDKDF (reference sequence). CDR3 nucleotides: TGTGCCACCAGCGGACCACAGGGGGCGGAAGGCTACACCTTC. Protein: CATSGPQGAEGYTF.

The chain uses TRBV14 and TRBJ2-1, with D uncertain. The CDR3 is 12 residues long. Germline-derived CDR1 and CDR2 are SGHDN and FVKESK. Between the trimmed V and J ends, which lost 4 bases and 12 bases, there was a span of 13 bases. The CDR3 loop is CASSPTSLRQFF. CDR3 coding DNA: TGTGCCAGCAGCCCGACATCACTACGGCAGTTCTTC.

This clone was detected only once. The V gene is TRBV15, the J gene TRBJ2-7; D is unresolved. CDR1 and CDR2 (germline): LNHNV, YYDKDF (reference sequence). CDR3 length equals 14 residues. V was trimmed by 5 bases and J by 2 bases, leaving 13 bases between them. CDR3 sequence reads: CATSYWNGPYEQYF. The DNA of the CDR3 is TGTGCCACCAGCTATTGGAACGGACCCTACGAGCAGTACTTC.

The J gene is TRBJ1-1, the V gene TRBV27, with D unresolved. CDR1 is MNHEY and CDR2 is SMNVEV in the germline V gene (reference sequence). The CDR3 contains 14 residues. The V end was cut by 2 bases, the J end by 0 bases, with 7 bases between. The CDR3 region has the DNA TGTGCCAGCAGTTTAGGGCTGTTGAACACTGAAGCTTTCTTT. Its translation: CASSLGLLNTEAFF.

The genes are TRBV7-2 and TRBJ2-7; D is perhaps TRBD1 or TRBD2 (6 bases each). The germline V and J ends were trimmed by 7 bases and 7 bases, with 20 bases remaining between them. Looked up from germline, CDR1 is SGHTA and CDR2 is FQGNSA. The CDR3 sequence is 14 residues long. Here the CDR3 reads CASNRGLALGEQYF. DNA for the CDR3: TGTGCCAGCAACCGGGGGCTAGCGCTAGGGGAGCAGTACTTC.

J is TRBJ2-1 and V is TRBV10-3, with D tentatively TRBD2 (6 bases). Germline assignment: CDR1 ENHRY and CDR2 SYGVKD. This CDR3 comprises 15 residues. V was clipped by 4 bases and J by 7 bases, with 17 bases between them. The CDR3 sequence: CAISGTTLDQNEQFF. The CDR3 coding sequence is TGTGCCATCAGTGGGACTACCCTCGACCAAAATGAGCAGTTCTTC.

In DNA, the CDR3 is TGTGCCAGCAGCTTTGTGATTGGTGATTTGGAGCAGTTCTTC. Translated, it gives CASSFVIGDLEQFF. The V gene is TRBV7-2, the J gene TRBJ2-1; D is undetermined. In germline, CDR1 is SGHTA, CDR2 FQGNSA. The CDR3 sequence is 14 residues long. Trimming cost V 3 bases and J 10 bases, with 16 bases left between them.

This chain joins TRBV2 and TRBJ2-7; 10 nucleotides align to TRBD2. Trimming cost V 1 base and J 4 bases; bases outside gene matches: 4. Germline loops: CDR1 SNHLY, CDR2 FYNNEI. The CDR3 sequence is 15 residues long. CDR3 residues: CASSEVSSGSYEQYF. CDR3 sequence (DNA): TGTGCCAGCAGTGAAGTGTCTAGCGGGAGTTACGAGCAGTACTTC.

Written as DNA, the CDR3 is TGTGCCAGCAGTTTTCAGGACAATGAGCAGTTCTTC. It is translated as CASSFQDNEQFF. The chain recombines TRBV27 with TRBJ2-1; D call uncertain. Germline values: CDR1 MNHEY, CDR2 SMNVEV (reference sequence). CDR3 length equals 12 residues. V lost 3 bases and J lost 5, with 5 bases in between.

V gene TRBV2 combines with J gene TRBJ2-1; D unresolved. CDR1 is SNHLY, CDR2 FYNNEI, per germline. This CDR3 contains 14 residues. V was clipped by 7 bases and J by 4 bases, with 14 bases between them. The CDR3 nucleotides are TGTGCCAGCATACCGGGTTTAAGTTACAATGAGCAGTTCTTC. It codes for CASIPGLSYNEQFF.

J is TRBJ2-1 and V is TRBV7-9; 11 nucleotides line up with TRBD2. CDR1 SEHNR and CDR2 FQNEAQ come from the germline V gene (reference sequence). This CDR3 is built from 15 residues. Trimming removed 5 bases from V and 3 bases from J; junction bases left unmatched: 3. The CDR3 DNA follows: TGTGCCAGCAGCCCCGGGACTAGCGGCTACAATGAGCAGTTCTTC. Its translation is CASSPGTSGYNEQFF.

CDR3 loop: CASSLWREGWQETQYF. As DNA, the CDR3 is TGTGCCAGCAGCTTGTGGCGGGAGGGCTGGCAAGAGACCCAGTACTTC. V is TRBV7-9 and J is TRBJ2-5; 9 bases match TRBD2. The length of the CDR3 is 16 residues. V was pared by 3 bases and J by 2 bases, with 7 bases of the junction left unmatched. Germline V gene data show CDR1 as SEHNR and CDR2 as FQNEAQ (reference sequence).

V and J are TRBV5-5 and TRBJ2-7; D is ambiguous. Germline V CDR1 and CDR2: SGHKS, YYEKEE (reference sequence). The V and J ends lost 2 bases and 0 bases respectively, with 6 bases between them. This CDR3 has 13 residues. The CDR3 protein is CASSLAGSYEQYF. DNA for the CDR3: TGTGCCAGCAGCTTAGCAGGCTCCTACGAGCAGTACTTC.

This CDR3 reads CASSERQGRTYNEQFF. The CDR3 DNA is TGTGCCAGCAGTGAAAGGCAGGGCAGGACCTACAATGAGCAGTTCTTC. The chain uses TRBV6-1 and TRBJ2-1, with D maybe TRBD1 (5 bases). Germline V gene sequence: CDR1 MNHNS, CDR2 SASEGT. The V gene lost 2 bases and the J gene lost 2 bases, with 13 bases spanning the gap. The CDR3 loop spans 16 amino acids.

V usage is TRBV27 and J usage is TRBJ2-7; D unclear. Trimming removed 0 bases at V and 0 bases at J, with 6 bases between. CDR1 and CDR2 (germline): MNHEY, SMNVEV (reference sequence). This CDR3 is 14 amino acids long. The CDR3 region has the DNA TGTGCCAGCAGTTTATCGAAGGCCTCCTACGAGCAGTACTTC. This encodes CASSLSKASYEQYF.

The rearrangement links TRBV5-4 to TRBJ1-2; D uncertain. This CDR3 region has 14 residues. V lost 2 bases to trimming and J lost 4 bases, with 12 bases between them. Germline assignment: CDR1 SGHNT and CDR2 YYREEE (reference sequence). This chain's CDR3 is CASSLIEEIYGYTF. Here the CDR3 DNA reads TGTGCCAGCAGCTTAATTGAGGAGATCTATGGCTACACCTTC.

J is TRBJ1-1 and V is TRBV27; D is ambiguous. The germline V and J ends were trimmed by 2 bases and 5 bases, with 9 bases remaining between them. There are 13 residues in the CDR3. Per the germline V gene, CDR1 is MNHEY and CDR2 is SMNVEV (reference sequence). The CDR3 DNA reads as TGTGCCAGCAGTTTAGTCCCGCGGACTGAAGCTTTCTTT. Translating it yields CASSLVPRTEAFF.

In its sample, this clone was seen once. The sample contains more than one DNA sequence encoding this CDR3. CDR3 residues: CSGGRLNTEAFF. The CDR3 nucleotides are TGCAGCGGGGGACGGTTGAACACTGAAGCTTTCTTT. The chain joins TRBV29-1 to TRBJ1-1; a weak D match, TRBD1 (5 bases). Germline V gene lookup returns CDR1 SQVTM and CDR2 ANQGSEA. The CDR3 is made up of 12 amino acids. V was clipped by 7 bases and J by 0 bases, with 9 bases between them.

This clone was found a few times. The rearrangement uses TRBV19 and TRBJ2-1; no firm D call. There are 18 residues in the CDR3. Per the germline V gene, CDR1 is LNHDA and CDR2 is SQIVND (reference sequence). Between the trimmed V and J ends, which lost 1 base and 2 bases, there was a span of 18 bases. Written as DNA, the CDR3 is TGTGCCAGTAGTATAGTAATTGACAAAAAAACCCCCTACAATGAGCAGTTCTTC. It encodes CASSIVIDKKTPYNEQFF.

The chain links TRBV28 to TRBJ2-1; D gene ambiguous. The germline gives CDR1 MDHEN, CDR2 SYDVKM. The V end lost 10 bases, the J end lost 4 bases, and 11 bases lay between the germline ends. The CDR3 is 12 amino acids. The CDR3 coding sequence is TGTGCCACCTCCGGAGCGTACAATGAGCAGTTCTTC. Its protein is CATSGAYNEQFF. The full variable domain, with the rest looked up from reference TRBV28 and TRBJ2-1, is DVKVTQSSRYLVKRTGEKVFLECVQDMDHENMFWYRQDPGLGLRLIYFSYDVKMKEKGDIPEGYSVSREKKERFSLILESASTNQTSMYLCATSGAYNEQFFGPGTRLTVL.

V usage is TRBV29-1 and J usage is TRBJ2-7, with D possibly being TRBD1 or TRBD2 (6 bases each). In germline, CDR1 is SQVTM, CDR2 ANQGSEA. V was cut by 6 bases and J by 3 bases, with 15 bases left in between. The CDR3 sequence is 13 residues long. The CDR3 region has the DNA TGCAGCGTCCGCGACGGGGGCGGCTACGAGCAGTACTTC. Encoded protein: CSVRDGGGYEQYF.